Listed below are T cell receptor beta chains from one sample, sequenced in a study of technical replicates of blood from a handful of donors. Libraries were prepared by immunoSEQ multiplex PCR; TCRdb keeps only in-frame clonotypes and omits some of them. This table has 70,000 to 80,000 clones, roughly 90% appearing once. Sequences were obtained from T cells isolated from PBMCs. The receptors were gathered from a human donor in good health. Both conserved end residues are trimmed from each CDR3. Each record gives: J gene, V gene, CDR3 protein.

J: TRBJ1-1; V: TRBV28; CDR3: ASSETLRVTEAF
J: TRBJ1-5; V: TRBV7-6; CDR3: ASSLGDSVGQPQH
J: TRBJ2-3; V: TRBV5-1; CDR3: ASSWSRGRRRTDTQY
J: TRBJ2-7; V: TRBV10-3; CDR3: AISESTHYEQY
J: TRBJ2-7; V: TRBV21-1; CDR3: ASRRTSGTGKDEQY
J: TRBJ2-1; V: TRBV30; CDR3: AWSVGLAGVEEQF
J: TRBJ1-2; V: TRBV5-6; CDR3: ASSFKPGQPTN
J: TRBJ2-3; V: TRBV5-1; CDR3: ASSATSPHTDTQY
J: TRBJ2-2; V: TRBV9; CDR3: ASSVGAGAAGELF
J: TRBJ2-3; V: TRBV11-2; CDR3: ASSLERFYTDTQY
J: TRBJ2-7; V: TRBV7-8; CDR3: ASSLPDRFYEQY
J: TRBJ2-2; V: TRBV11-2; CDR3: ASSSDRSGTGELF
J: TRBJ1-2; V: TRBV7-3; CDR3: ASSHPRRTGHYGYT
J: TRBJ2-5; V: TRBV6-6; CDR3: ATTRDGRGETQY
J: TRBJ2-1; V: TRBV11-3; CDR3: ASTPSGRSGQF
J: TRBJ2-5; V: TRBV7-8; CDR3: ASSLEGLADFQETQY
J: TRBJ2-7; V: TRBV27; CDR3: ASSPGGIYEQY
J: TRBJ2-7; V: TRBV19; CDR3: ASSTATGPYEQY
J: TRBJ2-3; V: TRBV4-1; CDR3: ASSHPGQDPTDTQY
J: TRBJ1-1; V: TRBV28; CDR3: ASSFSATDKYLNTEAF
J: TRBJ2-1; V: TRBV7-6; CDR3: ASSSGLAGVSTLYEQF
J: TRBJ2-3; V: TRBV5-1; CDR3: ASSFGQADTQY
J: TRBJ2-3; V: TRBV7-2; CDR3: ASSPEAGGWDTQY
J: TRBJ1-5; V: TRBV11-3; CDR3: ASSAGLLAGYSNQPQH
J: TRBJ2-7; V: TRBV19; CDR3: ASSWGPGYEQY
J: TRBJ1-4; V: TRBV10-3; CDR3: AIKDTGQGNEKLF
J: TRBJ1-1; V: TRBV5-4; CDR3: ASSLAIMNTEAF
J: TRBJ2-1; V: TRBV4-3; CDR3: ASSQEWVAAYSSSYNEQF
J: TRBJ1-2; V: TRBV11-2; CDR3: ASSLGTGGYHGYT
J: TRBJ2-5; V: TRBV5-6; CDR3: ASSLERGPPTQY
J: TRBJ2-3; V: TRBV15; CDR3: ATSRERTRGGDTQY
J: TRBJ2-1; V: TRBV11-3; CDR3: ASSLDGGAYNEQF
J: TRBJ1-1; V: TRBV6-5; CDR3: ASSYSYRGINTEAF
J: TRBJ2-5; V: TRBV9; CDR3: ASSAGLAGGEETQY
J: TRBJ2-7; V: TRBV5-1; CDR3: ASSLESGTTLYEQY
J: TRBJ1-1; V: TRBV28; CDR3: ASSPIYTEAF
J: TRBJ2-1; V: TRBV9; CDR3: ASSVYDRSEQF
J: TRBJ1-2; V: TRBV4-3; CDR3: ASSQGRTGTGSYT
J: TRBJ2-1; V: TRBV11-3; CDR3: ASSLLAGGVDEQF
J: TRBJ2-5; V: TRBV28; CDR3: ASSSKTSGGIQETQY
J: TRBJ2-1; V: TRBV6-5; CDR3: ASSYRVSYNEQF
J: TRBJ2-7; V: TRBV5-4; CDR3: ASSSGVDYHEQY
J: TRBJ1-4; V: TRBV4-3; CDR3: ASSRDRASLGELF
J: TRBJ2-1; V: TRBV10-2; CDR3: ASSESWRSAGGLDEQF
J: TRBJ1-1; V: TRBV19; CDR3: ASRRQGEIEAF
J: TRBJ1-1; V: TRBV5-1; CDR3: ASSENRGTEAF
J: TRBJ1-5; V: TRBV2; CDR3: ASNQGSNQPQH
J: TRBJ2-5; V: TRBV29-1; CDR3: SVATSGTLETQY
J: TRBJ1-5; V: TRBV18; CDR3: ASSPATGDSNQPQH
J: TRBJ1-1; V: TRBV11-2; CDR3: ASRKGQGGNTEAF
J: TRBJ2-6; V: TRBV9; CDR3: ASSPQTLSGANVLT
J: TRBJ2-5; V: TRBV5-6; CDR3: ASSLGTGVGETQY
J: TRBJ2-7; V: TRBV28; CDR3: ASSQGVAYEQY
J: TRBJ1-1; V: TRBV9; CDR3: ASSVDQTGIQAF
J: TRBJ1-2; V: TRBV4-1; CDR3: ASSQDVGEDGYGYT